This TCR beta chain originates from a study of response to subunit inactivated influenza vaccine. The germline V gene encodes CDR1 KGHSH and CDR2 LQKENI. The CDR3 sequence is 18 residues long. Between the trimmed V and J ends, which lost 2 bases and 1 base, there was a span of 20 bases. Each CDR3 protein is one row after TCRdb ran MiXCR on the RT-PCR reads. The sample includes hundreds of thousands of distinct CDR3 sequences, 12% to 15% of them seen just once. In its sample, this clonotype was seen a few times. This TCR derives from a man aged 50 or older who received an inactivated influenza vaccine. This material consisted of PBMCs from blood, taken 14 days before vaccination. The chain recombines TRBV18 with TRBJ2-5; no firm D call. CDR3 nucleotide sequence: TGTGCCAGCTCACCAAAATGGGTCAAGATGAAGTCCCAAGAGACCCAGTACTTC. Amino acids: CASSPKWVKMKSQETQYF.